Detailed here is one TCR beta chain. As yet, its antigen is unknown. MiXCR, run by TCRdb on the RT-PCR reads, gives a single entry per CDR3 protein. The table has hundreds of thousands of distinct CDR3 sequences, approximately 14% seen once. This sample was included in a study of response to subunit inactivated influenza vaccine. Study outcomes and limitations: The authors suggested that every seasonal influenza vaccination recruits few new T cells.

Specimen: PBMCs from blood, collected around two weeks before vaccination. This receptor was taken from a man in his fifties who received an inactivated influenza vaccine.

The DNA for the CDR3 is TGCAGTGCTAGAGATAGAAGGGCCGGAGCTCTCTTCACTGAAGCTTTCTTT. This encodes CSARDRRAGALFTEAFF. The chain links TRBV20-1 to TRBJ1-1; D ambiguous. The V gene's germline CDR1 is DFQATT and CDR2 SNEGSKA (reference sequence). Trimming shortened V by 0 bases and J by 4 bases, and 21 bases separated the two germline ends. The CDR3 covers 17 residues.